These T cell receptor beta chains were read from a single sample in a study of blood T cell repertoires in COVID-19. The repertoire was sequenced with immunoSEQ multiplex PCR; TCRdb's copy has only in-frame clones and lacks some. The sample holds over 350,000 clones, 80% to 95% seen once. Sequenced material: PBMCs or T cells enriched from blood (not recorded which). All receptors come from a woman in her 40s who had been exposed to COVID-19. Both conserved end residues are part of each CDR3. The order of the fields is V gene, D gene, clone size, J gene, CDR3 DNA, CDR3 protein. D genes are given only for firm matches. Clone sizes are given selectively: once, few, many, or a class where the clone is expanded.

v_gene: TRBV4-1; d_gene: .; abundance: .; j_gene: TRBJ1-4; CDR3nt: TGCGCCAGCAGCCAAGGGAGGAGCGCAACTAATGAAAAACTGTTTTTT; CDR3aa: CASSQGRSATNEKLFF
v_gene: TRBV5-1; d_gene: .; abundance: .; j_gene: TRBJ2-7; CDR3nt: TGCGCCAGCAGCTTGGATGCAGGGTCCTACGAGCAGTACTTC; CDR3aa: CASSLDAGSYEQYF
v_gene: TRBV5-1; d_gene: .; abundance: once; j_gene: TRBJ1-5; CDR3nt: TGCGCCAGCAGCTTGGGACCAGGGGTGAGCAATCAGCCCCAGCATTTT; CDR3aa: CASSLGPGVSNQPQHF
v_gene: TRBV18; d_gene: .; abundance: .; j_gene: TRBJ1-1; CDR3nt: TGTGCCAGCTCACCACGAGGGAAGGGGGCTGAAGCTTTCTTT; CDR3aa: CASSPRGKGAEAFF
v_gene: TRBV18; d_gene: .; abundance: once; j_gene: TRBJ2-3; CDR3nt: TGTGCCAGCTCACCCACAGGGGAGGGCACAGATACGCAGTATTTT; CDR3aa: CASSPTGEGTDTQYF
v_gene: TRBV5-1; d_gene: .; abundance: .; j_gene: TRBJ1-2; CDR3nt: TGCGCCAGCAGCTTGGCGGCGAGTATTGGGACCACGCGGGGATATGGCTACACCTTC; CDR3aa: CASSLAASIGTTRGYGYTF
v_gene: TRBV27; d_gene: .; abundance: .; j_gene: TRBJ1-1; CDR3nt: TGTGCCAGCAGTTTGCAAGGGGAAACTGAAGCTTTCTTT; CDR3aa: CASSLQGETEAFF
v_gene: TRBV7-9; d_gene: TRBD2; abundance: .; j_gene: TRBJ2-5; CDR3nt: TGTGCCAGCAGCACCGCCTTAGCGGGAGTAGAGACCCAGTACTTC; CDR3aa: CASSTALAGVETQYF
v_gene: TRBV2; d_gene: .; abundance: .; j_gene: TRBJ1-1; CDR3nt: TGTGCCAGCAGGGCCCCAAGGAACACTGAAGCTTTCTTT; CDR3aa: CASRAPRNTEAFF
v_gene: TRBV4-1; d_gene: TRBD1; abundance: .; j_gene: TRBJ1-3; CDR3nt: TGCGCCAGCAGCCAAGAGAGTTCACGGACAGGTCCTGGAAACACCATATATTTT; CDR3aa: CASSQESSRTGPGNTIYF
v_gene: TRBV6-5; d_gene: .; abundance: .; j_gene: TRBJ2-1; CDR3nt: TGTGCCAGCAGTCGACCTCAGGGAGGTGAGCAGTTCTTC; CDR3aa: CASSRPQGGEQFF
v_gene: TRBV9; d_gene: .; abundance: few; j_gene: TRBJ1-3; CDR3nt: TGTGCCAGCAGCCCCACCACAGGGAGTGGAAACACCATATATTTT; CDR3aa: CASSPTTGSGNTIYF
v_gene: TRBV7-9; d_gene: TRBD2; abundance: .; j_gene: TRBJ2-1; CDR3nt: TGTGCCAGTGTTACTAGCGGGAGAGACAATGAGCAGTTCTTC; CDR3aa: CASVTSGRDNEQFF
v_gene: TRBV6-5; d_gene: .; abundance: .; j_gene: TRBJ1-2; CDR3nt: TGTGCCAGCAGTTACCGGTGGAGGGAGAACTATGGCTACACCTTC; CDR3aa: CASSYRWRENYGYTF
v_gene: TRBV21-1; d_gene: .; abundance: once; j_gene: TRBJ1-2; CDR3nt: TGTGCCAGCAGAACGTCCTGGTTGGACACGGCCAACTATGGCTACACCTTC; CDR3aa: CASRTSWLDTANYGYTF
v_gene: TRBV5-5; d_gene: TRBD1; abundance: once; j_gene: TRBJ2-1; CDR3nt: TGTGCCAGCAGCCCCGCCGGGACAGTGGCCTACAATGAGCAGTTCTTC; CDR3aa: CASSPAGTVAYNEQFF
v_gene: TRBV18; d_gene: TRBD1; abundance: .; j_gene: TRBJ2-2; CDR3nt: TGTGCCAGCTCAGAGAACAGGGGGCGAAACACCGGGGAGCTGTTTTTT; CDR3aa: CASSENRGRNTGELFF
v_gene: TRBV6-6; d_gene: TRBD1; abundance: .; j_gene: TRBJ1-1; CDR3nt: TGTGCCAGCAGTTACTCTCAGGGGGCGACTGAAGCTTTCTTT; CDR3aa: CASSYSQGATEAFF
v_gene: TRBV5-5; d_gene: TRBD2; abundance: once; j_gene: TRBJ2-3; CDR3nt: TGTGCCAGCAGTGGGACTACGTTCACAGATACGCAGTATTTT; CDR3aa: CASSGTTFTDTQYF
v_gene: TRBV15; d_gene: TRBD1; abundance: .; j_gene: TRBJ1-5; CDR3nt: TGTGCCACCAGCCCCATGACAGGGAGTATTCAGCCCCAGCATTTT; CDR3aa: CATSPMTGSIQPQHF
v_gene: TRBV29-1; d_gene: .; abundance: .; j_gene: TRBJ2-3; CDR3nt: TGCAGCCAATCCCAGGGGCCAGATACGCAGTATTTT; CDR3aa: CSQSQGPDTQYF
v_gene: TRBV19; d_gene: TRBD1; abundance: .; j_gene: TRBJ1-2; CDR3nt: TGTGCCAGTAGTGAAGGACAGGGAACCTATGGCTACACCTTC; CDR3aa: CASSEGQGTYGYTF
v_gene: TRBV15; d_gene: TRBD2; abundance: .; j_gene: TRBJ2-3; CDR3nt: TGTGCCACCAGCAGAGCCGGACTAGAGGCAGATACGCAGTATTTT; CDR3aa: CATSRAGLEADTQYF
v_gene: TRBV7-9; d_gene: .; abundance: .; j_gene: TRBJ1-2; CDR3nt: TGTGCCAGCAGCTCTGGCGGGGGAGCTAATTATGGCTACACCTTC; CDR3aa: CASSSGGGANYGYTF
v_gene: TRBV28; d_gene: TRBD1; abundance: .; j_gene: TRBJ2-7; CDR3nt: TGTGCCAGCAGCTTCAATATAGGGACAGGTCTATCCTACGAGCAGTACTTC; CDR3aa: CASSFNIGTGLSYEQYF
v_gene: TRBV7-9; d_gene: .; abundance: .; j_gene: TRBJ1-2; CDR3nt: TGTGCCAGCAGCCCAGGCCCTACCGGCGTTGACTATGGCTACACCTTC; CDR3aa: CASSPGPTGVDYGYTF
v_gene: TRBV9; d_gene: TRBD2; abundance: .; j_gene: TRBJ2-1; CDR3nt: TGTGCCAGCAGCGAAGAGGGACTAGCCTACAATGAGCAGTTCTTC; CDR3aa: CASSEEGLAYNEQFF
v_gene: TRBV7-2; d_gene: TRBD1; abundance: .; j_gene: TRBJ1-5; CDR3nt: TGTGCCAGCAGCCTTAATGACAGGGTCTCCAATCAGCCCCAGCATTTT; CDR3aa: CASSLNDRVSNQPQHF
v_gene: TRBV7-2; d_gene: .; abundance: .; j_gene: TRBJ1-5; CDR3nt: TGTGCCAGCAGTTTACAGGCGAATCAGCCCCAGCATTTT; CDR3aa: CASSLQANQPQHF
v_gene: TRBV14; d_gene: TRBD2; abundance: .; j_gene: TRBJ2-3; CDR3nt: TGTGCCAGCAGCCAGCTAGCGGGGGGCCAAGATACGCAGTATTTT; CDR3aa: CASSQLAGGQDTQYF
v_gene: TRBV9; d_gene: .; abundance: .; j_gene: TRBJ2-1; CDR3nt: TGTGCCAGCAGCGCTGAGACAGAGCAGTTCTTC; CDR3aa: CASSAETEQFF
v_gene: TRBV4-3; d_gene: .; abundance: .; j_gene: TRBJ1-2; CDR3nt: TGCGCCAGCAGCCCCCTAGTGGATAGGGGCTACACCTTC; CDR3aa: CASSPLVDRGYTF
v_gene: TRBV29-1; d_gene: TRBD1; abundance: .; j_gene: TRBJ2-7; CDR3nt: TGCAGCGTAACAGGGGGAAAAAGCTCCTACGAGCAGTACTTC; CDR3aa: CSVTGGKSSYEQYF
v_gene: TRBV5-1; d_gene: .; abundance: .; j_gene: TRBJ2-5; CDR3nt: TGCGCCAGCAGCTTGGCACAGTCCGGTGATACCCAGTACTTC; CDR3aa: CASSLAQSGDTQYF
v_gene: TRBV10-3; d_gene: TRBD1; abundance: .; j_gene: TRBJ1-1; CDR3nt: TGTGCCATCAGTGAGCCCCGACAGGGGAACACTGAAGCTTTCTTT; CDR3aa: CAISEPRQGNTEAFF
v_gene: TRBV5-5; d_gene: .; abundance: .; j_gene: TRBJ2-6; CDR3nt: TGTGCCAGCAGCGCTGGACACTCTGGGGCCAACGTCCTGACTTTC; CDR3aa: CASSAGHSGANVLTF
v_gene: TRBV5-1; d_gene: TRBD2; abundance: .; j_gene: TRBJ2-2; CDR3nt: TGCGCCAGCAAAGAATGGGCGGGGGGCGGCGCCGGGGAGCTGTTTTTT; CDR3aa: CASKEWAGGGAGELFF
v_gene: TRBV3-1/TRBV3-2; d_gene: .; abundance: .; j_gene: TRBJ1-2; CDR3nt: TGTGCCAGCATAGGGTACCCGGGGGGTGGCTACACCTTC; CDR3aa: CASIGYPGGGYTF
v_gene: TRBV27; d_gene: TRBD1; abundance: .; j_gene: TRBJ1-2; CDR3nt: TGTGCCAGCAGTGCCTTGTCCTTCGTGACAGGGAACTATGGCTACACCTTC; CDR3aa: CASSALSFVTGNYGYTF
v_gene: TRBV9; d_gene: .; abundance: few; j_gene: TRBJ1-1; CDR3nt: TGTGCCAGCAGCGTAGGGAGGGGTAACACTGAAGCTTTCTTT; CDR3aa: CASSVGRGNTEAFF
v_gene: TRBV10-3; d_gene: TRBD1; abundance: once; j_gene: TRBJ1-4; CDR3nt: TGTGCCATCAGTCCGACAGGGGCCAATGAAAAACTGTTTTTT; CDR3aa: CAISPTGANEKLFF
v_gene: TRBV10-1; d_gene: TRBD1; abundance: .; j_gene: TRBJ1-1; CDR3nt: TGCGCCAGCAGTGAGTCCGACAGGGGACCTGAAGCTTTCTTT; CDR3aa: CASSESDRGPEAFF
v_gene: TRBV7-8; d_gene: .; abundance: few; j_gene: TRBJ1-6; CDR3nt: TGTGCCAGCAGCCTTAGGGGCAGGGGAGATTCACCCCTCCACTTT; CDR3aa: CASSLRGRGDSPLHF
v_gene: TRBV27; d_gene: .; abundance: .; j_gene: TRBJ1-2; CDR3nt: TGTGCCAGCAGTTTAATGGGGGGTCGCGGCTACACCTTC; CDR3aa: CASSLMGGRGYTF
v_gene: TRBV5-5; d_gene: .; abundance: .; j_gene: TRBJ2-5; CDR3nt: TGTGCCAGCAGCTCCGAGCGGTGGGGGCGAGAGACCCAGTACTTC; CDR3aa: CASSSERWGRETQYF
v_gene: TRBV27; d_gene: .; abundance: once; j_gene: TRBJ1-1; CDR3nt: TGTGCCAGCAGTTTCGGGACTCCGAACACTGAAGCTTTCTTT; CDR3aa: CASSFGTPNTEAFF
v_gene: TRBV30; d_gene: TRBD2; abundance: .; j_gene: TRBJ2-5; CDR3nt: TGTGCCTGCAGGAGGGCCGGGGGGGAGACCCAGTACTTC; CDR3aa: CACRRAGGETQYF
v_gene: TRBV12-3/TRBV12-4; d_gene: .; abundance: .; j_gene: TRBJ1-2; CDR3nt: TGTGCCAGCAGTTTAGGGGGAGGTGGCTACACCTTC; CDR3aa: CASSLGGGGYTF
v_gene: TRBV19; d_gene: TRBD1; abundance: .; j_gene: TRBJ2-3; CDR3nt: TGTGCCAGTAGTTCAGGACAGGGCACAGATACGCAGTATTTT; CDR3aa: CASSSGQGTDTQYF
v_gene: TRBV9; d_gene: .; abundance: .; j_gene: TRBJ1-1; CDR3nt: TGTGCCAGCAGCACCTCAGGCTCGGGGACTGAAGCTTTCTTT; CDR3aa: CASSTSGSGTEAFF
v_gene: TRBV19; d_gene: TRBD1; abundance: .; j_gene: TRBJ1-2; CDR3nt: TGTGCCAGTAGTATCCGCCGGGACAGCTGGGTATACTATGGCTACACCTTC; CDR3aa: CASSIRRDSWVYYGYTF